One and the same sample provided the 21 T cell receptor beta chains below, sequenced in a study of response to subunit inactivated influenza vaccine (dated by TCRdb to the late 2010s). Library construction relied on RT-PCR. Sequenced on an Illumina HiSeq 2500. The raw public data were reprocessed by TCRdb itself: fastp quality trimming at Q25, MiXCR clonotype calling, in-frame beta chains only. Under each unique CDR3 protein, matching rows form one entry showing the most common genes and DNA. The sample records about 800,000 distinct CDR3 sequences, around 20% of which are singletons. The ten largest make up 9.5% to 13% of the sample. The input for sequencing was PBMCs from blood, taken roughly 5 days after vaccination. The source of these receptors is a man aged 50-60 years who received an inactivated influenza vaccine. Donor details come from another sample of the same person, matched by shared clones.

CDR3 sequence reads: CASSLVWGQSSGANVLTF. Here the CDR3 DNA reads TGTGCCAGCAGCTTGGTGTGGGGGCAGAGCTCTGGGGCCAACGTCCTGACTTTC. J is TRBJ2-6 and V is TRBV5-5; TRBD1 might be the D (6 bases). Trimming stripped 0 bases from V and 0 bases from J, with 13 bases between. The CDR3 covers 18 residues. Germline V gene sequence: CDR1 SGHKS, CDR2 YYEKEE (reference sequence).

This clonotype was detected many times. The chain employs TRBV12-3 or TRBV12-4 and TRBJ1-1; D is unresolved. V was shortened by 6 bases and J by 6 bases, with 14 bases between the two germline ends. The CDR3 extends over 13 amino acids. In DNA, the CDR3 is TGTGCCAGCAGCCTAATACGGGGTGCTGAAGCTTTCTTT. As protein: CASSLIRGAEAFF.

CDR3 bases: TGCGCCAGCAGCCCGGTACAGCGGGGCTACCAATTACATGGAGAGCAGTACTTC. It translates to CASSPVQRGYQLHGEQYF. The chain employs TRBV5-1 and TRBJ2-7; TRBD2 matches 7 bases. From germline, CDR1 is SGHRS and CDR2 YFSETQ. Trimming took 4 bases from V and 7 from J; bases not matched to a gene: 23. The CDR3 extends over 18 amino acids.

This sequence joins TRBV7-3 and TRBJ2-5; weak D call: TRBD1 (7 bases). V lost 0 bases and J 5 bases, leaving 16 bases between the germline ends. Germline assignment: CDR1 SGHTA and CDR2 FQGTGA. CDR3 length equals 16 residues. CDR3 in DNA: TGTGCCAGCAGCTTAACACGGAGGGGGCGCGGTGAGACCCAGTACTTC. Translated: CASSLTRRGRGETQYF.

In DNA form, the CDR3 reads TGTGCCAGCAGCTTAGGGGTCACTAGTACTAGCACAGATACGCAGTATTTT. Translation: CASSLGVTSTSTDTQYF. V gene TRBV7-8 combines with J gene TRBJ2-3, with D perhaps matching TRBD2 (5 bases). CDR1 and CDR2 from the germline V gene are SGHVS and FQNEAQ. V lost 1 base and J 0 bases, leaving 14 bases between the germline ends. The CDR3 is 17 amino acids.

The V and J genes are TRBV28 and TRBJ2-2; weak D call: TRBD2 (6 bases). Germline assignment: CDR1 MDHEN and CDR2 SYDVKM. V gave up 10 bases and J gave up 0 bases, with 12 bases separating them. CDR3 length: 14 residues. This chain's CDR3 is CATWGEPNTGELFF. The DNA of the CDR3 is TGTGCCACCTGGGGGGAGCCGAACACCGGGGAGCTGTTTTTT.

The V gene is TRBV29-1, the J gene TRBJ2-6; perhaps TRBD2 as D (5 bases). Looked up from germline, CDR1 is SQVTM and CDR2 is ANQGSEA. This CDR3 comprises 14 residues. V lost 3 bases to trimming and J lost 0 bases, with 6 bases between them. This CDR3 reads CSVDGLSGANVLTF. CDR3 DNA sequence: TGCAGCGTTGACGGACTCTCTGGGGCCAACGTCCTGACTTTC.

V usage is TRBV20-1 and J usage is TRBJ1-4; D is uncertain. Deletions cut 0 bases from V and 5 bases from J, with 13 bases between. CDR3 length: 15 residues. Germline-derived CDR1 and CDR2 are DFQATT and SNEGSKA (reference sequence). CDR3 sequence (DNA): TGCAGTGCTAGAGATACCTGGACGGGGAATGAAAAACTGTTTTTT. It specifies CSARDTWTGNEKLFF.

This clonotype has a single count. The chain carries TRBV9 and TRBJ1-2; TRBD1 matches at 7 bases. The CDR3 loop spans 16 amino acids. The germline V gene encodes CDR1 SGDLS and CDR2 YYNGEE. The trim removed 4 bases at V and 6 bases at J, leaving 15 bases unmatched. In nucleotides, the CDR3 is TGTGCCAGCAGCCTGAGACAGGGTGCGGTTCCAGATGGCTACACCTTC. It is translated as CASSLRQGAVPDGYTF. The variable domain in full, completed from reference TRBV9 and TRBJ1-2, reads DSGVTQTPKHLITATGQRVTLRCSPRSGDLSVYWYQQSLDQGLQFLIQYYNGEERAKGNILERFSAQQFPDLHSELNLSSLELGDSALYFCASSLRQGAVPDGYTFGSGTRLTVV.

The CDR3 coding sequence is TGTGCCAGCAGTGAACTCCGTAGCGTGGACTACGAGCAGTACTTC. It codes for CASSELRSVDYEQYF. The chain carries TRBV2 and TRBJ2-7, with D perhaps TRBD2 (5 bases). CDR1 and CDR2 from the germline V gene are SNHLY and FYNNEI. The CDR3 sequence is 15 residues long. Trimming left V 2 bases short and J 3 bases short, with 14 bases between.

The DNA of the CDR3 is TGCGCCAGCAGCCCGAATTGGGACAGGGCTCTGAACACTGAAGCTTTCTTT. This sequence encodes CASSPNWDRALNTEAFF. V usage is TRBV5-1 and J usage is TRBJ1-1; TRBD1 aligns across 9 bases. Germline V gene sequence: CDR1 SGHRS, CDR2 YFSETQ. The J segment lost 0 bases and the V segment lost 4 bases, leaving 10 bases of the junction unmatched. There are 17 residues in the CDR3. The full variable domain, completed using reference TRBV5-1 and TRBJ1-1, is KAGVTQTPRYLIKTRGQQVTLSCSPISGHRSVSWYQQTPGQGLQFLFEYFSETQRNKGNFPGRFSGRQFSNSRSEMNVSTLELGDSALYLCASSPNWDRALNTEAFFGQGTRLTVV.

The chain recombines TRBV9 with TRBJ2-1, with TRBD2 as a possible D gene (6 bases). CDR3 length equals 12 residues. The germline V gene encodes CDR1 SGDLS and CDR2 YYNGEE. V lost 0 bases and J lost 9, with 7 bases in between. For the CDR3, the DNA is TGTGCCAGCAGCGTAGCGGAGGGTGAGCAGTTCTTC. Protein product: CASSVAEGEQFF.

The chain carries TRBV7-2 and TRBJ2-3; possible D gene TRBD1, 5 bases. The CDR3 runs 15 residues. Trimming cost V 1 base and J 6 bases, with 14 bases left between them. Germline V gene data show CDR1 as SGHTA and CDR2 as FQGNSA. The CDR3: CASSLVAGAGDTQYF. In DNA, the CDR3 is TGTGCCAGCAGCTTAGTCGCTGGGGCCGGCGATACGCAGTATTTT.

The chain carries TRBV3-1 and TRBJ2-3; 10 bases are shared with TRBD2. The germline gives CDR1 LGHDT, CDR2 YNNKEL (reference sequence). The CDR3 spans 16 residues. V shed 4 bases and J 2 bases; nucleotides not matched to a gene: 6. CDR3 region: CASSLQAGGLTDTQYF. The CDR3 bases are TGTGCCAGCAGCCTACAAGCGGGAGGGCTCACAGATACGCAGTATTTT.

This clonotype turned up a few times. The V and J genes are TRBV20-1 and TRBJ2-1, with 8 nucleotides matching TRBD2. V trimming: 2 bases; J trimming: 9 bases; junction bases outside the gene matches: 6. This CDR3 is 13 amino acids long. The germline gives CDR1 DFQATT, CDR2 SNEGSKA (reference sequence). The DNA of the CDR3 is TGCAGTGCTAGAAGGACTAGCAATAGTGAGCAGTTCTTC. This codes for CSARRTSNSEQFF.

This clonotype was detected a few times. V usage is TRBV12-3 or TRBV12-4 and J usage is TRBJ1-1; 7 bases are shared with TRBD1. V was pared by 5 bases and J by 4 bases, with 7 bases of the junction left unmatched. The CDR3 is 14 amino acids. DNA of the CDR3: TGTGCCAGCAGTCCCCAGACAGGGTTCACTGAAGCTTTCTTT. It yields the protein CASSPQTGFTEAFF.

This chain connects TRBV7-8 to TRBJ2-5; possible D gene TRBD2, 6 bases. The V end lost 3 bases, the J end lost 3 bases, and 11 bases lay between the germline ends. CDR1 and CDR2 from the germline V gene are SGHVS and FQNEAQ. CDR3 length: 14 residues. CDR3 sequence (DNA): TGTGCCAGCAGCTTTAGCGGTTGGAAAGAGACCCAGTACTTC. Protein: CASSFSGWKETQYF.

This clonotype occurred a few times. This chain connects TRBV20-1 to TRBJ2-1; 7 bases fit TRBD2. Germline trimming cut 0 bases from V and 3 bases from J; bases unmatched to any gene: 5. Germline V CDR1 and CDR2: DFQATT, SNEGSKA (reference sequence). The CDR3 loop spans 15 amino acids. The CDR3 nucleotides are TGCAGTGCTAGAGATCTTACTAGCGTCTACAATGAGCAGTTCTTC. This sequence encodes CSARDLTSVYNEQFF.

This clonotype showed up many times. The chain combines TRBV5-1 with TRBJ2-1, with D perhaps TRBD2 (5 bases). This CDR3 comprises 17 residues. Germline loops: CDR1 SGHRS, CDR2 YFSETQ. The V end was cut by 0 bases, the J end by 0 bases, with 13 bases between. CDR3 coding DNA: TGCGCCAGCAGCTTGGTCATTAGCGAGAGCTCCTACAATGAGCAGTTCTTC. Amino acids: CASSLVISESSYNEQFF.

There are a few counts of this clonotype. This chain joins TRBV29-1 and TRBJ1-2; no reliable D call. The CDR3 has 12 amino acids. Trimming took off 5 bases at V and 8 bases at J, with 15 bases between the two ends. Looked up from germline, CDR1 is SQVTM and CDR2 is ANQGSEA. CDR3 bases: TGCAGCGTTAGGGTCGAAGCGGGCGGCTACACCTTC. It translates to CSVRVEAGGYTF.

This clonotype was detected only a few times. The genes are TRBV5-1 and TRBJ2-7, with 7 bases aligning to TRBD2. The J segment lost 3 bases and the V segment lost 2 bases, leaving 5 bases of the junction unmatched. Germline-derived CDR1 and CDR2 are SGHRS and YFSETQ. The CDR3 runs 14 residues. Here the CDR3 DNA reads TGCGCCAGCAGCTTTGACGGCGGGGGCTACGAGCAGTACTTC. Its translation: CASSFDGGGYEQYF.